Listed here are 20 T cell receptor beta chains from one sample, sequenced in a study of T cell responses to AZD1222 COVID-19 vaccine. Measured with immunoSEQ multiplex PCR; TCRdb has only the in-frame clones, and not every one. The data show roughly 65,000 clones, roughly 83% seen once. The sample consisted of peripheral blood, taken 28 days after the second AZD1222 dose. The source is an adult who received the AZD1222 COVID-19 vaccine.

As for this clone: The junction differs from germline at one of its ends, possibly a read error. The V and J genes are TRBV18 and TRBJ1-1, with a tentative D call TRBD1 (5 bases). From germline, CDR1 is KGHSH and CDR2 LQKENI. The CDR3 spans 15 residues. The CDR3 spells CASSPQGYSNAEAFF. CDR3 nucleotide sequence: TGTGCCAGCTCACCGCAGGGATATTCGAACGCTGAAGCTTTCTTT.

The chain employs TRBV7-8 and TRBJ1-1, with 10 nucleotides matching TRBD1. The germline CDR1 and CDR2 sequences are SGHVS and FQNEAQ. V lost 2 bases and J lost 4; bases outside the gene matches: 1. This CDR3 spans 14 amino acids. CDR3 residues: CASSLRTGGTEAFF. CDR3 in DNA: TGTGCCAGCAGCTTACGGACAGGGGGCACTGAAGCTTTCTTT. The variable domain in full, with the rest retrieved from reference TRBV7-8 and TRBJ1-1, is GAGVSQSPRYKVAKRGQDVALRCDPISGHVSLFWYQQALGQGPEFLTYFQNEAQLDKSGLPSDRFFAERPEGSVSTLKIQRTQQEDSAVYLCASSLRTGGTEAFFGQGTRLTVV.

With respect to this clone: The sample carries other DNA sequences with the same CDR3. This chain joins TRBV3-1 (or the pseudogene TRBV3-2) and TRBJ1-1, with D possibly TRBD1 on 5 matching bases. CDR1 LGHDT and CDR2 YNNKEL come from the germline V gene (reference sequence). V lost 4 bases and J 1 base, leaving 7 bases between the germline ends. The CDR3 is 13 amino acids. CDR3 amino acids: CASSRTGNTEAFF. The DNA of the CDR3 is TGTGCCAGCAGCCGAACAGGGAACACTGAAGCTTTCTTT.

The chain has TRBV9 and TRBJ1-2, with D uncertain. The CDR3 covers 13 residues. Germline assignment: CDR1 SGDLS and CDR2 YYNGEE. Trimming took off 0 bases at V and 6 bases at J, with 9 bases between the two ends. Here the CDR3 DNA reads TGTGCCAGCAGCGTAGGTACAGTCCATGGCTACACCTTC. Encoded protein: CASSVGTVHGYTF.

This clone appeared a few times. The V call is TRBV27, the J call TRBJ2-3, with TRBD2 as a possible D gene (6 bases). V dropped 0 bases and J dropped 6 bases, with 13 bases sitting between them. Germline lookup yields CDR1 MNHEY and CDR2 SMNVEV (reference sequence). The CDR3 contains 15 residues. This CDR3 reads CASSLSIASADTQYF. In DNA form, the CDR3 reads TGTGCCAGCAGTTTATCCATAGCTAGCGCGGATACGCAGTATTTT.

The J gene is TRBJ2-5, the V gene TRBV7-9; D is possibly TRBD1 (6 bases). The CDR3 consists of 14 residues. V lost 0 bases to trimming and J lost 4 bases, with 9 bases between them. The V gene's germline CDR1 is SEHNR and CDR2 FQNEAQ (reference sequence). The CDR3 DNA reads as TGTGCCAGCAGCTTAGCGAGCAGGGGAGAGACCCAGTACTTC. The encoded protein is CASSLASRGETQYF.

The gene calls are TRBV12-3 or TRBV12-4 and TRBJ2-3; 7 bases agree with TRBD2. The V segment lost 7 bases and the J segment 9 bases; nucleotides outside the gene matches: 10. The CDR3 runs to 13 residues. The CDR3 coding sequence is TGTGCCAGCACGGGGAGTAGGGAGGGCACGCAGTATTTT. It is translated as CASTGSREGTQYF.

The chain couples TRBV2 to TRBJ2-5, with D perhaps TRBD1 (5 bases). The CDR3 loop spans 14 amino acids. V lost 3 bases, J lost 4 bases, and 12 bases lay in between. CDR1 and CDR2 from the germline V gene are SNHLY and FYNNEI. The CDR3 spells CASSEFRGGETQYF. CDR3 in DNA: TGTGCCAGCAGTGAGTTTAGGGGTGGAGAGACCCAGTACTTC.

The rearrangement links TRBV18 to TRBJ2-3, with 7 bases identical to TRBD2. CDR3 length: 14 residues. Germline V gene sequence: CDR1 KGHSH, CDR2 LQKENI. V shed 5 bases, J shed 6 bases, and the junction held 8 bases outside the gene matches. As DNA, the CDR3 is TGTGCCAGCTCAGAAGCGGGGACTCCGGATACGCAGTATTTT. This sequence encodes CASSEAGTPDTQYF.

The chain links TRBV11-2 to TRBJ1-1, with unresolved D. V was pared by 2 bases and J by 9 bases, with 10 bases between. Germline CDR1 reads SGHAT; CDR2 reads FQNNGV. The CDR3 runs to 12 residues. CDR3 sequence: CASSLWSGKAFF. CDR3 sequence (DNA): TGTGCCAGCAGCTTATGGTCCGGGAAAGCTTTCTTT.

This clone was seen only once. CDR3 in DNA: TGTGCCAGTAGTATTCGTCCCGATACAGGGGAAAGGAATCAGCCCCAGCATTTT. Its translation is CASSIRPDTGERNQPQHF. V usage is TRBV19 and J usage is TRBJ1-5, with TRBD1 identical over 7 bases. The CDR3 runs 18 residues. Germline trimming cut 3 bases from V and 4 bases from J; bases unmatched to any gene: 15. Germline V CDR1 and CDR2: LNHDA, SQIVND (reference sequence). The variable domain in full, with the rest retrieved from reference TRBV19 and TRBJ1-5, is DGGITQSPKYLFRKEGQNVTLSCEQNLNHDAMYWYRQDPGQGLRLIYYSQIVNDFQKGDIAEGYSVSREKKESFPLTVTSAQKNPTAFYLCASSIRPDTGERNQPQHFGDGTRLSIL.

V is TRBV7-8 and J is TRBJ2-7; TRBD1 might be the D (6 bases). Looked up from germline, CDR1 is SGHVS and CDR2 is FQNEAQ. The CDR3 length is 15 residues. V shed 1 base and J shed 5 bases, with 15 bases lying between them. CDR3 region: CASSLVGGQGNEQYF. The CDR3 DNA reads as TGTGCCAGCAGCTTAGTAGGGGGACAAGGAAACGAGCAGTACTTC.

This rearrangement joins TRBV6-5 to TRBJ1-1; D may be TRBD1 (6 bases). Germline V gene lookup returns CDR1 MNHEY and CDR2 SVGAGI. Trimming left V 9 bases short and J 1 base short, with 18 bases between. This CDR3 has 15 residues. CDR3 protein: CASTTTGTWNTEAFF. In DNA form, the CDR3 reads TGTGCCAGTACTACAACCGGGACATGGAACACTGAAGCTTTCTTT.

The chain links TRBV10-3 to TRBJ1-1; D is undetermined. The CDR3 has 13 amino acids. Germline V gene data show CDR1 as ENHRY and CDR2 as SYGVKD. Trimming took off 2 bases at V and 2 bases at J, with 6 bases between the two ends. The CDR3 loop is CAISENINTEAFF. DNA of the CDR3: TGTGCCATCAGTGAGAACATAAACACTGAAGCTTTCTTT.

The J gene is TRBJ2-7, the V gene TRBV3-1 (or the pseudogene TRBV3-2); TRBD2 agrees at 9 bases. CDR3 length equals 16 residues. With V trimmed by 3 bases and J by 4 bases, 10 bases remained unmatched. Germline V gene lookup returns CDR1 LGHDT and CDR2 YNNKEL (reference sequence). This CDR3 reads CASSHISGSSTYEQYF. The CDR3 DNA sequence: TGTGCCAGCAGCCACATTAGCGGGAGTAGTACGTACGAGCAGTACTTC.

The genes are TRBV19 and TRBJ2-7; D possibly corresponds to TRBD2 (6 bases). The CDR3 covers 15 residues. The V end was cut by 5 bases, the J end by 3 bases, with 17 bases between. Germline values: CDR1 LNHDA, CDR2 SQIVND (reference sequence). Here the CDR3 DNA reads TGTGCCAGTAGTCCCTCCCAGACTAGAAGCTACGAGCAGTACTTC. It yields the protein CASSPSQTRSYEQYF.

This chain uses TRBV4-1 with TRBJ2-3, with D tentatively TRBD2 (6 bases). From germline, CDR1 is MGHRA and CDR2 YSYEKL. The CDR3 covers 16 residues. V shed 5 bases and J shed 0 bases, with 15 bases lying between them. CDR3 coding DNA: TGCGCCAGCAGCTGGGGAGGCTACCCTAGCACAGATACGCAGTATTTT. Its translation is CASSWGGYPSTDTQYF.

The chain combines TRBV10-3 with TRBJ2-7; TRBD1 is a possible D gene (5 bases). CDR1 ENHRY and CDR2 SYGVKD come from the germline V gene. The V gene lost 2 bases and the J gene lost 3 bases, with 11 bases spanning the gap. The CDR3 sequence is 14 residues long. CDR3 protein: CAISEGVRGYEQYF. DNA of the CDR3: TGTGCCATCAGTGAGGGCGTTAGGGGCTACGAGCAGTACTTC.

This chain joins TRBV7-2 and TRBJ1-4; no definite D call. The germline V and J ends were trimmed by 0 bases and 0 bases, with 5 bases remaining between them. CDR3 length: 15 amino acids. Germline V gene sequence: CDR1 SGHTA, CDR2 FQGNSA. CDR3 coding DNA: TGTGCCAGCAGCTTAGCGAAAGCAACTAATGAAAAACTGTTTTTT. Its protein product is CASSLAKATNEKLFF.

The J gene is TRBJ2-7, the V gene TRBV7-9; D is unresolved. The CDR3 sequence is 15 residues long. The V gene lost 1 base and the J gene lost 11 bases, with 21 bases spanning the gap. CDR1 and CDR2 from the germline V gene are SEHNR and FQNEAQ (reference sequence). The CDR3 is CASSLGLSTRDNEYF. The CDR3 bases are TGTGCCAGCAGCTTAGGTTTGAGTACGAGAGACAATGAGTACTTC.